These 15 T cell receptor beta chains were sequenced from one sample in a study of T cells in Graves' hyperthyroidism and ophthalmopathy. What was amplified from RNA transcripts were TCR beta CDR3 regions. The TCR CDR3 was amplified in a first-round RT-PCR using the HTBI primer set. Each CDR3 protein is one row after TCRdb ran MiXCR on the multiplex PCR reads. The data show approximately 620,000 distinct CDR3 sequences, approximately 14% seen once. The sample consisted of blood. The receptors originated from a woman between 25 and 40 years old with Graves' hyperthyroidism that later progressed to Graves' ophthalmopathy.

This clonotype occurred many times. The chain is built from TRBV20-1 and TRBJ2-1, with TRBD2 matching over 11 bases. V lost 7 bases to trimming and J lost 7 bases; unmatched junction nucleotides: 12. Germline values: CDR1 DFQATT, CDR2 SNEGSKA (reference sequence). The CDR3 loop spans 15 amino acids. The CDR3 protein is CSGNRLAGFSNEQFF. CDR3 sequence (DNA): TGCAGTGGGAATCGACTAGCGGGATTCAGTAATGAGCAGTTCTTC.

This clonotype was picked up many times. The chain recombines TRBV29-1 with TRBJ2-1; D may be TRBD1 (6 bases). Germline V gives CDR1 SQVTM, CDR2 ANQGSEA. Trimming removed 7 bases at V and 8 bases at J, with 18 bases between. The CDR3 is 13 amino acids. As DNA, the CDR3 is TGCAGCGCCAAACAGGGTATGAGCTATGAGCAGTTCTTC. It specifies CSAKQGMSYEQFF.

In this sample, this clonotype turned up a few times. The chain links TRBV19 to TRBJ1-1; tentatively, D is TRBD1 (5 bases). The V and J ends lost 4 bases and 2 bases respectively, with 17 bases between them. The CDR3 runs 16 residues. Germline V CDR1 and CDR2: LNHDA, SQIVND (reference sequence). CDR3 in amino acids: CASSTRTRPLNTEAFF. In DNA, the CDR3 is TGTGCCAGTAGTACAAGGACAAGACCCTTAAACACTGAAGCTTTCTTT.

The chain has TRBV13 and TRBJ2-3; TRBD1 might be the D (6 bases). The ends were cut back, 2 bases at V and 0 bases at J, with 18 bases in the middle. The germline gives CDR1 PRHDT, CDR2 FYEKMQ (reference sequence). The CDR3 extends over 18 amino acids. This chain's CDR3 is CASSLSGQQGSSTDTQYF. As DNA, the CDR3 is TGTGCCAGCAGCTTAAGCGGCCAACAGGGATCTAGCACAGATACGCAGTATTTT. Full variable domain (remainder filled in from reference TRBV13 and TRBJ2-3): AAGVIQSPRHLIKEKRETATLKCYPIPRHDTVYWYQQGPGQDPQFLISFYEKMQSDKGSIPDRFSAQQFSDYHSELNMSSLELGDSALYFCASSLSGQQGSSTDTQYFGPGTRLTVL.

This clonotype was seen at least ten times. The rearrangement joins TRBV27 to TRBJ1-1; TRBD1 aligns across 7 bases. CDR3 length equals 15 residues. Trimming at V came to 6 bases and at J to 2 bases, leaving 9 bases not matched to a gene. Germline V lookup: CDR1 MNHEY, CDR2 SMNVEV (reference sequence). In DNA, the CDR3 is TGTGCCAGCAGACACACAGGGGCCCTCAACACTGAAGCTTTCTTT. It yields the protein CASRHTGALNTEAFF.

This clonotype was observed once. The chain uses TRBV7-8 and TRBJ2-2; no firm D call. The CDR3 covers 16 residues. The germline V and J ends were trimmed by 2 bases and 4 bases, with 14 bases remaining between them. Germline CDR1 SGHVS, CDR2 FQNEAQ. The CDR3 DNA sequence: TGTGCCAGCAGCTTACTCGCCATCGGTACCACCGGGGAGCTGTTTTTT. It specifies CASSLLAIGTTGELFF.

This chain uses TRBV24-1 with TRBJ2-1; 15 bases match TRBD2. V was pared by 4 bases and J by 0 bases, with 6 bases of the junction left unmatched. The CDR3 loop spans 19 amino acids. The germline V gene has CDR1 KGHDR and CDR2 SFDVKD. The CDR3 bases are TGTGCCACCAGTGACGGACTAGCGGGAGGGCTTAGCTCCTACAATGAGCAGTTCTTC. Translating gives CATSDGLAGGLSSYNEQFF.

To note about this clonotype: With a much larger clone just one base away, this may be a read error. V gene TRBV3-1 combines with J gene TRBJ2-1; D possibly corresponds to TRBD2 (5 bases). CDR3 length: 12 amino acids. The germline CDR1 and CDR2 sequences are LGHDT and YNNKEL (reference sequence). CDR3 in DNA: TGTGCCAGCGGCCAAGAGGGAGATGAGCAGTTCTTC. This encodes CASGQEGDEQFF.

In the case of this clonotype: An end of the junction does not agree with germline; a read error may underlie this. V gene TRBV30 combines with J gene TRBJ1-2; D gene ambiguous. Germline V gene data show CDR1 as GTSNPN and CDR2 as SVGIG (reference sequence). The CDR3 has 12 amino acids. CDR3 DNA: TGTGCCCGGAGGTCCCTGGGCTATGGCTACACCTTC. Its translation is CARRSLGYGYTF. Full variable domain (rest looked up from reference TRBV30 and TRBJ1-2): SQTIHQWPATLVQPVGSPLSLECTVEGTSNPNLYWYRQAAGRGLQLLFYSVGIGQISSEVPQNLSASRPQDRQFILSSKKLLLSDSGFYLCARRSLGYGYTFGSGTRLTVV.

This clonotype was observed at least ten times. The chain combines TRBV7-3 with TRBJ1-1; TRBD1 might be the D (5 bases). From germline, CDR1 is SGHTA and CDR2 FQGTGA. The CDR3 is 15 amino acids. Deletions cut 5 bases from V and 2 bases from J, with 15 bases between. CDR3 sequence (DNA): TGTGCCAGCAGCGTGAGTACAGGCCCCAACACTGAAGCTTTCTTT. It translates to CASSVSTGPNTEAFF.

Only a few counts were recorded for this clonotype. The gene calls are TRBV5-1 and TRBJ1-4; 9 bases agree with TRBD1. CDR1 is SGHRS, CDR2 YFSETQ, per germline. The CDR3 loop spans 16 amino acids. Germline trimming cut 4 bases from V and 6 bases from J; bases unmatched to any gene: 10. This CDR3 is CASSTGQGGFDEKLFF. As DNA, the CDR3 is TGCGCCAGCAGCACGGGACAGGGTGGATTTGATGAAAAACTGTTTTTT. The complete variable domain, with remaining parts taken from reference TRBV5-1 and TRBJ1-4, reads KAGVTQTPRYLIKTRGQQVTLSCSPISGHRSVSWYQQTPGQGLQFLFEYFSETQRNKGNFPGRFSGRQFSNSRSEMNVSTLELGDSALYLCASSTGQGGFDEKLFFGSGTQLSVL.

This clonotype was observed at least ten times. This chain uses TRBV6-1 with TRBJ2-5; the match to TRBD2 covers 7 bases. The CDR3 runs 16 residues. CDR1 and CDR2 (germline): MNHNS, SASEGT. V trimming: 5 bases; J trimming: 1 base; junction bases outside the gene matches: 10. CDR3 in amino acids: CASSSPSGERQETQYF. The CDR3 DNA reads TGTGCCAGCAGTTCCCCCAGCGGGGAACGCCAAGAGACCCAGTACTTC.

This clonotype was counted at least ten times. This chain connects TRBV4-3 to TRBJ2-1; D not certain. Trimming took 4 bases from V and 4 from J, leaving 11 bases between them. The CDR3 has 14 residues. Germline CDR1 reads LGHNA; CDR2 reads YSLEER. The CDR3 spells CASSREVAYNEQFF. CDR3 in DNA: TGCGCCAGCAGCCGAGAAGTGGCGTACAATGAGCAGTTCTTC.

The chain combines TRBV12-3 or TRBV12-4 with TRBJ2-7, with 10 bases lining up with TRBD1. The ends lost 5 bases at V and 4 bases at J; junction bases unmatched: 5. The length of the CDR3 is 14 residues. CDR3 residues: CASSPGQGKYEQYF. CDR3 nucleotides: TGTGCCAGCAGTCCGGGACAGGGGAAGTACGAGCAGTACTTC.

V and J are TRBV9 and TRBJ2-7; possibly TRBD2 for D (5 bases). CDR1 and CDR2 (germline): SGDLS, YYNGEE. Trimming stripped 4 bases from V and 1 base from J, with 15 bases between. This CDR3 has 15 residues. The CDR3: CASSSSWGESYEQYF. The CDR3 bases are TGTGCCAGCAGCTCATCGTGGGGAGAGTCCTACGAGCAGTACTTC. Variable domain in full (rest from reference TRBV9 and TRBJ2-7): DSGVTQTPKHLITATGQRVTLRCSPRSGDLSVYWYQQSLDQGLQFLIQYYNGEERAKGNILERFSAQQFPDLHSELNLSSLELGDSALYFCASSSSWGESYEQYFGPGTRLTVT.